This TCR beta chain was observed in a study of PD-1 blockade in classical Hodgkin lymphoma. Findings and caveats of the study: Reported findings placed baseline TCR diversity lower in newly diagnosed patients (compared with healthy donors). Significantly greater TCR diversity emerged by C4D1 in CD4+ cells but not CD8+ cells.

Each and every patient relapsed after autologous stem cell transplantation, and patients got differing brentuximab vedotin exposure. The V and J ends lost 3 bases and 3 bases, in that order; junction bases with no gene match: 14. The germline gives CDR1 MDHEN, CDR2 SYDVKM. The CDR3 has 18 residues. TCRdb's table, derived via immunoSEQ multiplex PCR, lists solely in-frame clones and lacks some. The table shows some 12,000 clones, with around 80% occurring only once. With respect to this clone: Its antigen is undetermined.

The source material was peripheral blood mononuclear cells (PBMCs), sampled before the second cycle of nivolumab. The receptor was derived from a human donor with classical Hodgkin lymphoma. The V and J genes are TRBV28 and TRBJ2-1; 7 bases agree with TRBD1. This CDR3 is CASSFYGGGQGDYNEQFF. For the CDR3, the DNA is TGTGCCAGCAGTTTTTACGGTGGTGGCCAGGGGGACTACAATGAGCAGTTCTTC.